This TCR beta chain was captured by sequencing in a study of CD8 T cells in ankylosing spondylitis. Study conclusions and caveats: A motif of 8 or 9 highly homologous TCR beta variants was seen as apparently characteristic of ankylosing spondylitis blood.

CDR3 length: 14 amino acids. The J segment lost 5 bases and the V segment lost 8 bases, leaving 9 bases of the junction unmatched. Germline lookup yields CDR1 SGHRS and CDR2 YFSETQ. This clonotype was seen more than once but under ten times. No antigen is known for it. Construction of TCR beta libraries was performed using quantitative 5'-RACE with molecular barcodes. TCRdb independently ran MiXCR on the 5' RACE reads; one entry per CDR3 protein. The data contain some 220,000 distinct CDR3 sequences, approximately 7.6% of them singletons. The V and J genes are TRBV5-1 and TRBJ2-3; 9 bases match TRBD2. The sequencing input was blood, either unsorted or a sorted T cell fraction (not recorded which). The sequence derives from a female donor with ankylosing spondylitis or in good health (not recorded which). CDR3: CARGVPAGGDTQYF. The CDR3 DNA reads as TGCGCCAGGGGGGTGCCAGCGGGAGGAGATACGCAGTATTTT.